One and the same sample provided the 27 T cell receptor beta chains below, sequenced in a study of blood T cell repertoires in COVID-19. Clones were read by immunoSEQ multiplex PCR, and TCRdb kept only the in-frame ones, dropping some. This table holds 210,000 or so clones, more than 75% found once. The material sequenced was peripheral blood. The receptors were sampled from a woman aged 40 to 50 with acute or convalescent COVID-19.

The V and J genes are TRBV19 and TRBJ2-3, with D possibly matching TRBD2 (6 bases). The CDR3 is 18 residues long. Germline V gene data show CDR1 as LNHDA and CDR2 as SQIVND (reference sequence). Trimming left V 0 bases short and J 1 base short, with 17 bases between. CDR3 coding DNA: TGTGCCAGTAGTATAGAAGGAGGGTGGTCGGTGGGCACAGATACGCAGTATTTT. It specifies CASSIEGGWSVGTDTQYF. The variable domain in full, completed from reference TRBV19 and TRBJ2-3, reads DGGITQSPKYLFRKEGQNVTLSCEQNLNHDAMYWYRQDPGQGLRLIYYSQIVNDFQKGDIAEGYSVSREKKESFPLTVTSAQKNPTAFYLCASSIEGGWSVGTDTQYFGPGTRLTVL.

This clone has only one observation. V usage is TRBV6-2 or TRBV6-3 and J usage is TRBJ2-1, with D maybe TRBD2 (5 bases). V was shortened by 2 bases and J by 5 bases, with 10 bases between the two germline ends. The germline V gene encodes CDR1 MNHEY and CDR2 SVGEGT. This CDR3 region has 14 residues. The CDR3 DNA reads TGTGCCAGCAGTTACGTTATGAGGGACAATGAGCAGTTCTTC. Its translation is CASSYVMRDNEQFF.

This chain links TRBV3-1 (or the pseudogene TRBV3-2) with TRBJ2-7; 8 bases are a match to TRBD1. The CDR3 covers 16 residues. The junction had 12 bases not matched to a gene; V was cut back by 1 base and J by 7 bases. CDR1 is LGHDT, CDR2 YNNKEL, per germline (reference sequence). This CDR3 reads CASSQGTGGPYEEQYF. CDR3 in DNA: TGTGCCAGCAGCCAAGGAACAGGGGGTCCCTACGAGGAGCAGTACTTC.

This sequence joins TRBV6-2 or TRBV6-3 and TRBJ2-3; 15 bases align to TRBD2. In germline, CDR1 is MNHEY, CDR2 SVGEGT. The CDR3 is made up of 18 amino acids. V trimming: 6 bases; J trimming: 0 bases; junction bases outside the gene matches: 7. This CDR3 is CASSPGLAGGPSTDTQYF. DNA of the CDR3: TGTGCCAGCAGCCCTGGACTAGCGGGAGGGCCGAGCACAGATACGCAGTATTTT.

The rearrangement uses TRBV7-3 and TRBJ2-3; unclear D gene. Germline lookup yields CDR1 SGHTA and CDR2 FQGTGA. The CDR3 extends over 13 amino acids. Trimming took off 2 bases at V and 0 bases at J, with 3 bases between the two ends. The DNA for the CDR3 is TGTGCCAGCAGCTTACCTAGCACAGATACGCAGTATTTT. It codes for CASSLPSTDTQYF.

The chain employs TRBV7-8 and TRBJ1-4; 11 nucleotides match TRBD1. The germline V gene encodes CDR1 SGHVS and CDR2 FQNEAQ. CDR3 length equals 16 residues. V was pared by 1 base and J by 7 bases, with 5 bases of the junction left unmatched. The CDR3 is CASSLGWTGGLEKLFF. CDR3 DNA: TGTGCCAGCAGCTTAGGTTGGACAGGGGGCCTTGAAAAACTGTTTTTT.

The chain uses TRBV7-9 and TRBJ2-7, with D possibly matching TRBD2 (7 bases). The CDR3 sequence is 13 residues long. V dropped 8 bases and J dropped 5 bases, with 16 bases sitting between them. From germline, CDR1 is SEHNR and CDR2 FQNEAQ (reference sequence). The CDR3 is CASGGGGGHEQYF. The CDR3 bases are TGTGCCAGCGGGGGAGGGGGAGGCCACGAGCAGTACTTC.

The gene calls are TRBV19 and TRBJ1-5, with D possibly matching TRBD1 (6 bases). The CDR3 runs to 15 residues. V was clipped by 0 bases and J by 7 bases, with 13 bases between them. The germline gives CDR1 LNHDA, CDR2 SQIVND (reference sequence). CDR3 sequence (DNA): TGTGCCAGTAGTATAGAAACAGGGAGATTGCAGCCCCAGCATTTT. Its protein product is CASSIETGRLQPQHF.

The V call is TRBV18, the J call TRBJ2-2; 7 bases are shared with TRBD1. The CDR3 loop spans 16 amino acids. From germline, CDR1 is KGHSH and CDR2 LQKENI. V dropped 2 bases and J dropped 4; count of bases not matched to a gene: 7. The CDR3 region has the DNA TGTGCCAGCTCACCAAGGACAGGCGCTGGCACCGGGGAGCTGTTTTTT. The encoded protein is CASSPRTGAGTGELFF.

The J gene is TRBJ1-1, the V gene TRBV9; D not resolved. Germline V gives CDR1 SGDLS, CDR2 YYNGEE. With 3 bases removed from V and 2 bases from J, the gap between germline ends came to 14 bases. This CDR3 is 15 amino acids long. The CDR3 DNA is TGTGCCAGCAGCGCGAAGGGAGCCGTTAACACTGAAGCTTTCTTT. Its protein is CASSAKGAVNTEAFF.

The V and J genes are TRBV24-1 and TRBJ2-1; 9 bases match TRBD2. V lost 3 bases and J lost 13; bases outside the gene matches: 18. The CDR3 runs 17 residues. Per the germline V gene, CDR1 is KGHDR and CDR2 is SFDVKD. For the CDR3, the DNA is TGTGCCACCAGTGATATTATGGCGGGAGGGGTTCATTTCGGACAGTTCTTC. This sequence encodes CATSDIMAGGVHFGQFF.

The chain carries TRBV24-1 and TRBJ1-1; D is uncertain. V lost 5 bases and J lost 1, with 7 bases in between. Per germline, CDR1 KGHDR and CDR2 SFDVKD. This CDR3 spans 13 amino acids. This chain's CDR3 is CATSAAENTEAFF. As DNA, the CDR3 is TGTGCCACCAGTGCTGCGGAGAACACTGAAGCTTTCTTT.

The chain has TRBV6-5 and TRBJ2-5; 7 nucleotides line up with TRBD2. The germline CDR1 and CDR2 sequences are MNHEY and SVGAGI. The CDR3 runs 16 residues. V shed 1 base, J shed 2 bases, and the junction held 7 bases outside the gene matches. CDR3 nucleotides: TGTGCCAGCAGTTACTATGGCGGGAGCCCTCAAGAGACCCAGTACTTC. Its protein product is CASSYYGGSPQETQYF.

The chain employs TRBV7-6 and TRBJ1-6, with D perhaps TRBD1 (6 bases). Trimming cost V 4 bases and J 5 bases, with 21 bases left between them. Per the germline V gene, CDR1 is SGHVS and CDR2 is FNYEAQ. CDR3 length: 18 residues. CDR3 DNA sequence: TGTGCCAGCAGCTCCCCCCCTTCCTACAGGGCTCATAATTCACCCCTCCACTTT. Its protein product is CASSSPPSYRAHNSPLHF.

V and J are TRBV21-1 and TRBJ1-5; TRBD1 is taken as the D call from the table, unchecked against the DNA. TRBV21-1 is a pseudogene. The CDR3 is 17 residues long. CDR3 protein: CASSTRGQEKGDQPQHF. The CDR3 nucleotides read TGTGCCAGCAGCACTCGGGGACAGGAGAAAGGGGATCAGCCCCAGCATTTT.

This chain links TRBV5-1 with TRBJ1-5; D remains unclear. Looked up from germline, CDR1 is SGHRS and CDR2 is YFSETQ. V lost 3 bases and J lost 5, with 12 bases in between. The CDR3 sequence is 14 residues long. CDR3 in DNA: TGCGCCAGCAGCTATGCGGGAGGAGATCAGCCCCAGCATTTT. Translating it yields CASSYAGGDQPQHF.

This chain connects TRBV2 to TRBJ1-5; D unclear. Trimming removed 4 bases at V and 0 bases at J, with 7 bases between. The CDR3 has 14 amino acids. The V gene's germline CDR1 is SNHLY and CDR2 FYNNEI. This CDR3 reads CASSGQVSNQPQHF. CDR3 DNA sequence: TGTGCCAGCAGTGGTCAGGTTAGCAATCAGCCCCAGCATTTT.

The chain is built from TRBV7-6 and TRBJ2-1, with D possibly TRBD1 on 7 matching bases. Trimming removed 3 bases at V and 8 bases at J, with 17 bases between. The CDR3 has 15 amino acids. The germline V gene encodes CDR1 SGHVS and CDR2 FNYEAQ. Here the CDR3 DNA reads TGTGCCAGCAGCTTGATCGCCAGGGGGGACCATGAGCAGTTCTTC. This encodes CASSLIARGDHEQFF.

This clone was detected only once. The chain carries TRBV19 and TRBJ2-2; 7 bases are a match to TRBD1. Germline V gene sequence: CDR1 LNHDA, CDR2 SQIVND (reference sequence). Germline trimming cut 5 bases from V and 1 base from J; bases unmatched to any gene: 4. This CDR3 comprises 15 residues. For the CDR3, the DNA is TGTGCCAGTAGTGACAGGGTTATGAACACCGGGGAGCTGTTTTTT. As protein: CASSDRVMNTGELFF.

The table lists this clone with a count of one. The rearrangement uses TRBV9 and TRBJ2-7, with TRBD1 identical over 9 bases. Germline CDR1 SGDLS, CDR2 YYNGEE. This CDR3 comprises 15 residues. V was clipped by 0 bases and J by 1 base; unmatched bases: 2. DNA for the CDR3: TGTGCCAGCAGCGTAGGGGGACAGGGATCCTACGAGCAGTACTTC. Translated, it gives CASSVGGQGSYEQYF.

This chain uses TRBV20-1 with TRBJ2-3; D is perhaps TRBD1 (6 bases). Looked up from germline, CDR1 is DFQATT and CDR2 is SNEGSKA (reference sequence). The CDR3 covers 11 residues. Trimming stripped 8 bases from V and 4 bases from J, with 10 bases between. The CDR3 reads CSTDSSDTQYF. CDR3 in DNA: TGCAGTACGGACAGTTCAGATACGCAGTATTTT.

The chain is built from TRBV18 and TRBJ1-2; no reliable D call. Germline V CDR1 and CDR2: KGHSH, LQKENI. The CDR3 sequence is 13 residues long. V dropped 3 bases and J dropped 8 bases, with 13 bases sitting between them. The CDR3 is CASSPEEGAGYTF. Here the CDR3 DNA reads TGTGCCAGCTCACCGGAGGAGGGAGCCGGCTACACCTTC.

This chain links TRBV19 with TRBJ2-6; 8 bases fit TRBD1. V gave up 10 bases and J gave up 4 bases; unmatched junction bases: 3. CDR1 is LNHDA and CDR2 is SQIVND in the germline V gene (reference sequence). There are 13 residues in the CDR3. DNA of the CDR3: TGTGCCACTAGACAGGGGGGGGCCAACGTCCTGACTTTC. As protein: CATRQGGANVLTF.

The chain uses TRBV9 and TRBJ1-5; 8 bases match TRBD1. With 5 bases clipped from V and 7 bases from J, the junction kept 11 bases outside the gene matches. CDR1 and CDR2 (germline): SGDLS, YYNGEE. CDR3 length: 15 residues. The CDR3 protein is CASRQGVEEGQPQHF. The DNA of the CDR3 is TGTGCCAGCAGACAGGGGGTGGAAGAGGGGCAGCCCCAGCATTTT.

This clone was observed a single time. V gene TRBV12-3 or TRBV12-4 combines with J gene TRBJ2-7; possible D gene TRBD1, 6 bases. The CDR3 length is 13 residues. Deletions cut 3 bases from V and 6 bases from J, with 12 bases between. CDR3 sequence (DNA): TGTGCCAGCAGTTTGAGCCAGGGGAGCGAGCAGTACTTC. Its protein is CASSLSQGSEQYF.

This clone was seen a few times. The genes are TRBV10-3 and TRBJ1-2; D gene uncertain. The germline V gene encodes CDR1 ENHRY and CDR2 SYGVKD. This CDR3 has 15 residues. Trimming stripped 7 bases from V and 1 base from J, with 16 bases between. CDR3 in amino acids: CAITPGGPDNYGYTF. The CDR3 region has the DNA TGTGCCATCACCCCGGGAGGTCCTGATAACTATGGCTACACCTTC.

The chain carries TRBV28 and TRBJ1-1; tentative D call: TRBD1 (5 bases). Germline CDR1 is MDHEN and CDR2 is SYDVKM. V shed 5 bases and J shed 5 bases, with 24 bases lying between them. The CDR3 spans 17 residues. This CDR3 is CASSHAVFEAGLTEAFF. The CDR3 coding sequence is TGTGCCAGCAGTCACGCAGTTTTCGAGGCAGGGTTAACTGAAGCTTTCTTT.